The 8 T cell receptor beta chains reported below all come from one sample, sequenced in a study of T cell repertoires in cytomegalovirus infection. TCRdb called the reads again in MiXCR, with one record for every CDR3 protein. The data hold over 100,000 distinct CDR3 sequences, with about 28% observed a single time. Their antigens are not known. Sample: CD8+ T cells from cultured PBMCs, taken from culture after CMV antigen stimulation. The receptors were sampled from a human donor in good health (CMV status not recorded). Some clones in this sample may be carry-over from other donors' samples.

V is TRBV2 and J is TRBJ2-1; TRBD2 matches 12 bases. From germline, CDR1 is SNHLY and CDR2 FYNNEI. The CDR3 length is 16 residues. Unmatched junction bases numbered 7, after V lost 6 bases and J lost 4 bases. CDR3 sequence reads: CASRATSGGLYNEQFF. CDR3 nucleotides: TGTGCCAGCAGGGCCACTAGCGGGGGGCTTTACAATGAGCAGTTCTTC.

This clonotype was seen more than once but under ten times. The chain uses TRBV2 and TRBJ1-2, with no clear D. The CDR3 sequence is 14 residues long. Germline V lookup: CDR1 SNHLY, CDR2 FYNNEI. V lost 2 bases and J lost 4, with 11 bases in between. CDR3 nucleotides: TGTGCCAGCAGTGAAATGGTCGCTGGCTATGGCTACACCTTC. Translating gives CASSEMVAGYGYTF.

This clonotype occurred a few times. The CDR3 bases are TGCGCCAGCAGCCAAGGGCCCGGCTACGAGCAGTACTTC. Its translation: CASSQGPGYEQYF. The V and J genes are TRBV4-1 and TRBJ2-7; D is unclear. Germline-derived CDR1 and CDR2 are MGHRA and YSYEKL. CDR3 length: 13 amino acids. Trimming left V 1 base short and J 3 bases short, with 7 bases between.

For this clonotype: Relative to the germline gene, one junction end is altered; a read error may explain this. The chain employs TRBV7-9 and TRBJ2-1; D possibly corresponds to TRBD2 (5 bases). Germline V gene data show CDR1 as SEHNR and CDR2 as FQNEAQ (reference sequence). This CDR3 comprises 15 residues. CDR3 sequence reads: CASSLASEGHNEQFF. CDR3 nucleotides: TGTGCCAGCAGCCTAGCCAGCGAAGGCCACAATGAGCAGTTCTTC.

The CDR3 here is CASSLEGGGGQPQHF. The DNA for the CDR3 is TGTGCCAGCAGCTTGGAGGGAGGGGGCGGTCAGCCCCAGCATTTT. The chain has TRBV5-6 and TRBJ1-5; 7 bases match TRBD1. The germline V gene has CDR1 SGHDT and CDR2 YYEEEE. V was clipped by 0 bases and J by 6 bases; unmatched bases: 6. The CDR3 covers 15 residues.

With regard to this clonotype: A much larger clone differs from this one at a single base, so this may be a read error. CDR3: CASSYQGSGYTIYF. The CDR3 region has the DNA TGTGCCAGCAGTTACCAGGGGTCTGGATACACCATATATTTT. The gene calls are TRBV6-5 and TRBJ1-3; D might be TRBD1 (6 bases). The CDR3 runs 14 residues. CDR1 MNHEY and CDR2 SVGAGI come from the germline V gene.

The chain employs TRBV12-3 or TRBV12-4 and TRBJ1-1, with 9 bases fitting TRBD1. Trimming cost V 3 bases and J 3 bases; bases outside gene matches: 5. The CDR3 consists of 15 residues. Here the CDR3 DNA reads TGTGCCAGCAGTTTGACAGGGGGGCGGGACACTGAAGCTTTCTTT. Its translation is CASSLTGGRDTEAFF.

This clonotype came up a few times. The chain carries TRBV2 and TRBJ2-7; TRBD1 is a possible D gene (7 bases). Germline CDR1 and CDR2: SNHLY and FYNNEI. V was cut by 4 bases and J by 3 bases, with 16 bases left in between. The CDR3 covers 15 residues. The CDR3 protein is CASSGSSGGGYEQYF. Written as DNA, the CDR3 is TGTGCCAGCAGTGGTTCGTCAGGGGGAGGCTACGAGCAGTACTTC.